This T cell receptor beta chain was captured by sequencing in a study of shared T cell receptors in the human thymus. This table comes from immunoSEQ multiplex PCR, and its TCRdb copy is limited to in-frame clones, with some not included. The sample comprises 700,000 or so clones, approximately 85% of which are singletons, and roughly 0.01% rests with the top ten. CDR3 length: 16 amino acids. The ends lost 7 bases at V and 5 bases at J; junction bases unmatched: 16. CDR1 and CDR2 from the germline V gene are SGHAT and FQNNGV. The sample also formed part of further work on human thymus T cells. That paper notes: Seemingly biased V and J gene usage marked thymic and blood repertoires. Thymic TCR repertoires of unrelated people reportedly overlapped highly.

Sequencing was done on a sample of thymocytes. This TCR was recovered from a girl under two years old with a congenital heart defect. The J gene is TRBJ1-2, the V gene TRBV11-2; TRBD1 aligns across 7 bases. The CDR3 region has the DNA TGTGCCAGCACCGAAGGGCAGGGGGTCTGGAAGTATGGCTACACCTTC. Its protein product is CASTEGQGVWKYGYTF.